The clone carrying this TCR beta chain was seen more than once but under ten times. Its specificity is not known. The study ran its PCR with 60 Vbeta and 13 Jbeta primers. The assay was immunoSEQ multiplex PCR, and TCRdb's table has in-frame clones only and misses some. In the table there are 150,000 to 200,000 clones, about 78% of which are singletons. The germline CDR1 and CDR2 sequences are SGHNT and YYREEE (reference sequence). This CDR3 spans 14 amino acids. The V gene lost 0 bases and the J gene lost 4 bases, with 8 bases spanning the gap. This sample is part of a study of cytomegalovirus exposure and HLA in healthy donors. Study outcomes and limitations: Some V segments, TRBV6-2 and TRBV6-3 among them, were indistinguishable and were therefore excluded.

Each donor was nominally healthy when sampled (though unrecorded immune exposures were likely). V is TRBV5-4 and J is TRBJ1-3; no clear D gene. The sample consisted of PBMCs. This receptor was identified in a man between 35 and 55 years old in good health and CMV-seronegative. CDR3 bases: TGTGCCAGCAGCTTGGGGGCACCGGGAAACACCATATATTTT. Its translation: CASSLGAPGNTIYF.